This T cell receptor (beta chain) was identified during a study of cytomegalovirus exposure and HLA in healthy donors. It was with 60 Vbeta and 13 Jbeta primers that the PCR ran. TCRdb's table, derived via immunoSEQ multiplex PCR, lists solely in-frame clones and lacks some. The sample is made up of under 50,000 clones, and the top ten hold just under 4% of it. This CDR3 spans 16 amino acids. Germline assignment: CDR1 MNHEY and CDR2 SMNVEV (reference sequence). The V segment lost 9 bases and the J segment 4 bases; nucleotides outside the gene matches: 13. The specimen sequenced was PBMCs. This rearrangement joins TRBV27 to TRBJ2-1, with TRBD2 identical over 9 bases. The sequence derives from a male donor in good health and CMV-seronegative. The CDR3, as DNA: TGTGCCAGTAAACCTAGCGGGGTACCACGATACAATGAGCAGTTCTTC. It codes for CASKPSGVPRYNEQFF.